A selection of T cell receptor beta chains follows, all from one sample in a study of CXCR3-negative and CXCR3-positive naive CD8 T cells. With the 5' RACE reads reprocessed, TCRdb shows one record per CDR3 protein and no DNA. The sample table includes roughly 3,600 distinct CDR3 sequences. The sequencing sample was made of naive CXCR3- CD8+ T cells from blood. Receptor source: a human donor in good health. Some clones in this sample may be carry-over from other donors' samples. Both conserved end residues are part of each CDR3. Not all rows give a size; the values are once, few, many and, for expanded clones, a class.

CASRFIPGSGANVLTF | 16 | TRBJ2-6 | - | TRBV12-2
CSARGRTGSEAFF | 13 | TRBJ1-1 | medium-sized | TRBV20-1
CASSQTLAGEEETQYF | 16 | TRBJ2-5 | medium-sized | TRBV11-2
CASSRGVQPQHF | 12 | TRBJ1-5 | medium-sized | TRBV4-3
CASRGLGMAQYF | 12 | TRBJ2-5 | medium-sized | TRBV27
CASSQEVGLTEAFF | 14 | TRBJ1-1 | medium-sized | TRBV3-1
CASSLLAESSPSYNEQFF | 18 | TRBJ2-1 | medium-sized | TRBV28
CASSLVDYEQYF | 12 | TRBJ2-7 | - | TRBV7-6
CASSYPGNTEAFF | 13 | TRBJ1-1 | - | TRBV6-2/TRBV6-3
CASRFENTEAFF | 12 | TRBJ1-1 | - | TRBV19
CSVEDQSAGNQETQYF | 16 | TRBJ2-5 | medium-sized | TRBV29-1
CSVSTGVGYTF | 11 | TRBJ1-2 | medium-sized | TRBV29-1
CSGVPYRGTEAFF | 13 | TRBJ1-1 | - | TRBV29-1
CSVEDGAETQYF | 12 | TRBJ2-5 | medium-sized | TRBV29-1
CSAPTSGPYNEQFF | 14 | TRBJ2-1 | medium-sized | TRBV29-1
CASSKGRIAGGPNTGELFF | 19 | TRBJ2-2 | medium-sized | TRBV21-1
CASNPQMGTGELFF | 14 | TRBJ2-2 | - | TRBV6-5
CASSETTGTGALSQPQHF | 18 | TRBJ1-5 | medium-sized | TRBV2
CSASLTRNTEAFF | 13 | TRBJ1-1 | medium-sized | TRBV20-1
CASSSSVTYNEQFF | 14 | TRBJ2-1 | medium-sized | TRBV5-1
CSAPFLNTEAFF | 12 | TRBJ1-1 | medium-sized | TRBV20-1
CSVYGQGESFF | 11 | TRBJ2-1 | medium-sized | TRBV29-1
CSASAYEREENEQFF | 15 | TRBJ2-1 | medium-sized | TRBV20-1
CSVDGLAGYNEQFF | 14 | TRBJ2-1 | - | TRBV29-1
CSAVTLGGYTF | 11 | TRBJ1-2 | - | TRBV29-1
CSVEGWGTSAYNEQFF | 16 | TRBJ2-1 | medium-sized | TRBV29-1
CASSNQGVHEQFF | 13 | TRBJ2-1 | - | TRBV19
CSVEGGREQYF | 11 | TRBJ2-7 | medium-sized | TRBV29-1
CASSYGRTAYEQYF | 14 | TRBJ2-7 | - | TRBV12-3/TRBV12-4
CASSFWKGALSGNTIYF | 17 | TRBJ1-3 | medium-sized | TRBV12-1
CSVAARSTDTQYF | 13 | TRBJ2-3 | medium-sized | TRBV29-1
CASSQGSRSSLYEQYF | 16 | TRBJ2-7 | medium-sized | TRBV4-3
CSARDRFSASGRAYNEQFF | 19 | TRBJ2-1 | - | TRBV20-1
CASIYSRQGDYGYTF | 15 | TRBJ1-2 | - | TRBV6-2/TRBV6-3
CASSSKTSDRAEQYF | 15 | TRBJ2-7 | medium-sized | TRBV3-1
CSAVEGDTEAFF | 12 | TRBJ1-1 | medium-sized | TRBV29-1
CSADPRAMNTEAFF | 14 | TRBJ1-1 | medium-sized | TRBV20-1
CASSPGLAGGADTQYF | 16 | TRBJ2-3 | - | TRBV6-6
CSAGTGDTQPQHF | 13 | TRBJ1-5 | medium-sized | TRBV29-1